Given below is one T cell receptor beta chain in context. The germline V gene encodes CDR1 SGHDT and CDR2 YYEEEE. Losses at the gene ends were 4 bases for V and 6 bases for J; bases not matched to a gene: 10. The CDR3 is 14 amino acids. The data originate from a study of blood T cell repertoires in COVID-19. Study background: Material from acute and convalescent COVID-19 was sourced from the United States, Italy and Spain. Nucleic acid was either cDNA or gDNA, and it came from T cells, B-cell-depleted T cells, or PBMCs.

Per the study methods: Estimation of nucleated cell counts was performed using reference gene primer amplification. Data came from immunoSEQ multiplex PCR; TCRdb stores just in-frame clones and leaves some out. V, J and clone size are taken as reported in that table, and D and trimming were inferred from the DNA itself. The profile shows about 200,000 clones, over 75% of them singletons. The chain joins TRBV5-6 to TRBJ2-7; 7 bases fit TRBD1. Sample: peripheral blood. The receptor was derived from a man between 50 and 59 years old with acute or convalescent COVID-19. CDR3 protein: CASSRNGDSSEQYF. In nucleotides, the CDR3 is TGTGCCAGCAGCCGCAATGGGGACAGTTCCGAGCAGTACTTC.